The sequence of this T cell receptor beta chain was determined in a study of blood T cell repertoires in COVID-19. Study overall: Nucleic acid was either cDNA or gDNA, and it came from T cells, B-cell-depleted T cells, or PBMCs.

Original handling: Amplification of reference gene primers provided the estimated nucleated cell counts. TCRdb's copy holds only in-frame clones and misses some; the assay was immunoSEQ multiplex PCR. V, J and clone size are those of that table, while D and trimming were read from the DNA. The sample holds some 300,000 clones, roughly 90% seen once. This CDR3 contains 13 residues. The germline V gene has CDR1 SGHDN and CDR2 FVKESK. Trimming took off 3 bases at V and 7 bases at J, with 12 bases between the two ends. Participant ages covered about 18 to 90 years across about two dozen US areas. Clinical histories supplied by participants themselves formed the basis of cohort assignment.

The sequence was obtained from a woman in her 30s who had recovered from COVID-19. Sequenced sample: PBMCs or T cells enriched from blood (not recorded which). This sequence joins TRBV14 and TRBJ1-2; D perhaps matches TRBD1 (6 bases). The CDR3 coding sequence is TGTGCCAGCAGCCACAGGGGCGGCGGTGGCTACACCTTC. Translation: CASSHRGGGGYTF.